The rows below give T cell receptor beta chains drawn from one sample of a study of T-cell memory formation after mild COVID-19. TCRdb independently ran MiXCR on the 5' RACE reads; one entry per CDR3 protein. The repertoire holds about 130,000 distinct CDR3 sequences, with about a sixth as singletons. Sequenced sample: PBMCs or a T cell subset sorted from them (not recorded which). All receptors derive from a man between 18 and 29 years old who had mild COVID-19 (a few samples of this study predate the infection). Cell type and time point are not known. Both conserved end residues are part of each CDR3. Fields, in order: V gene, clone size, D gene, J gene, CDR3 protein, CDR3 DNA. A D gene is named only where the DNA matches it firmly. For some rows the clone size is stated as once, few or many, or as a class when expanded; others skip it.

V gene: TRBV5-1
clone size: few
D gene: TRBD1
J gene: TRBJ1-1
CDR3 protein: CASSLDRAGTEAFF
CDR3 DNA: TGCGCCAGCAGCCTGGACAGGGCCGGCACTGAAGCTTTCTTT

V gene: TRBV7-2
clone size: few
D gene: -
J gene: TRBJ1-2
CDR3 protein: CASSNPNTILPNGYTF
CDR3 DNA: TGTGCCAGCAGCAACCCCAACACTATACTACCCAATGGCTACACCTTC

V gene: TRBV5-1
clone size: few
D gene: -
J gene: TRBJ2-3
CDR3 protein: CASSLAGPGTDTQYF
CDR3 DNA: TGCGCCAGCAGCTTGGCGGGTCCTGGCACAGATACGCAGTATTTT

V gene: TRBV3-1
clone size: few
D gene: -
J gene: TRBJ1-2
CDR3 protein: CASSQTETSVYGYTF
CDR3 DNA: TGTGCCAGCAGCCAAACCGAGACATCGGTATATGGCTACACCTTC

V gene: TRBV7-2
clone size: -
D gene: TRBD2
J gene: TRBJ2-5
CDR3 protein: CASSFRLADQETQYF
CDR3 DNA: TGTGCCAGCAGCTTTCGGCTAGCGGACCAAGAGACCCAGTACTTC

V gene: TRBV4-1
clone size: few
D gene: -
J gene: TRBJ1-5
CDR3 protein: CASSQEPNVFSNQPQHF
CDR3 DNA: TGCGCCAGCAGCCAAGAACCCAACGTTTTTAGCAATCAGCCCCAGCATTTT

V gene: TRBV4-2
clone size: -
D gene: -
J gene: TRBJ2-5
CDR3 protein: CASSQETGALQYF
CDR3 DNA: TGTGCCAGCAGCCAAGAAACCGGGGCCCTCCAGTACTTC

V gene: TRBV11-2
clone size: -
D gene: TRBD1
J gene: TRBJ1-2
CDR3 protein: CASSSTRDREDYGYTF
CDR3 DNA: TGTGCCAGCAGCTCTACCCGGGACAGGGAAGACTATGGCTACACCTTC

V gene: TRBV7-2
clone size: many
D gene: TRBD2
J gene: TRBJ2-7
CDR3 protein: CASSLTGGSYEQYF
CDR3 DNA: TGTGCCAGCAGCTTAACGGGGGGATCCTACGAGCAGTACTTC

V gene: TRBV5-1
clone size: -
D gene: -
J gene: TRBJ1-4
CDR3 protein: CACRDRNEKLFF
CDR3 DNA: TGCGCCTGCCGGGACCGAAATGAAAAACTGTTTTTT

V gene: TRBV3-1
clone size: -
D gene: -
J gene: TRBJ1-6
CDR3 protein: CASSRLQKPLHF
CDR3 DNA: TGTGCCAGCAGCCGCCTGCAGAAACCCCTCCACTTT

V gene: TRBV5-1
clone size: -
D gene: -
J gene: TRBJ2-3
CDR3 protein: CASSTGGGDTQYF
CDR3 DNA: TGCGCCAGCAGCACGGGGGGCGGGGATACGCAGTATTTT

V gene: TRBV5-6
clone size: -
D gene: -
J gene: TRBJ2-3
CDR3 protein: CASSLDFADTQYF
CDR3 DNA: TGTGCCAGCAGCTTGGATTTTGCGGATACGCAGTATTTT

V gene: TRBV4-2
clone size: few
D gene: -
J gene: TRBJ2-1
CDR3 protein: CASSQDNEQFF
CDR3 DNA: TGTGCCAGCAGCCAAGATAATGAGCAGTTCTTC

V gene: TRBV20-1
clone size: -
D gene: -
J gene: TRBJ2-5
CDR3 protein: CSARALSGYQETQYF
CDR3 DNA: TGCAGTGCTAGAGCCCTGTCGGGGTACCAAGAGACCCAGTACTTC

V gene: TRBV20-1
clone size: few
D gene: -
J gene: TRBJ2-3
CDR3 protein: CSARGAGTTDTQYF
CDR3 DNA: TGCAGTGCTCGTGGGGCGGGCACAACAGATACGCAGTATTTT

V gene: TRBV20-1
clone size: many
D gene: -
J gene: TRBJ2-7
CDR3 protein: CSARSAYEQYF
CDR3 DNA: TGCAGTGCTAGGTCAGCCTACGAGCAGTACTTC

V gene: TRBV18
clone size: few
D gene: TRBD2
J gene: TRBJ2-5
CDR3 protein: CASSRPGGRETQYF
CDR3 DNA: TGTGCCAGCTCACGACCGGGGGGACGGGAGACCCAGTACTTC

V gene: TRBV12-3/TRBV12-4
clone size: -
D gene: -
J gene: TRBJ1-1
CDR3 protein: CASSLIQGQGNTEAFF
CDR3 DNA: TGTGCCAGCAGTTTAATTCAGGGGCAGGGGAACACTGAAGCTTTCTTT

V gene: TRBV10-3
clone size: many
D gene: -
J gene: TRBJ2-5
CDR3 protein: CAISERGRETQYF
CDR3 DNA: TGTGCCATCAGTGAAAGGGGCAGGGAGACCCAGTACTTC

V gene: TRBV12-3/TRBV12-4
clone size: few
D gene: -
J gene: TRBJ1-1
CDR3 protein: CASSFGAGVGEAFF
CDR3 DNA: TGTGCCAGCAGTTTTGGCGCAGGGGTAGGTGAAGCTTTCTTT

V gene: TRBV11-1
clone size: many
D gene: -
J gene: TRBJ2-1
CDR3 protein: CASSLAQANNEQFF
CDR3 DNA: TGTGCCAGCAGCTTAGCGCAAGCGAACAATGAGCAGTTCTTC

V gene: TRBV6-6
clone size: once
D gene: TRBD2
J gene: TRBJ2-3
CDR3 protein: CASSHQRGGRTDTQYF
CDR3 DNA: TGTGCCAGCAGTCACCAGCGGGGGGGACGCACAGATACGCAGTATTTT

V gene: TRBV10-3
clone size: many
D gene: TRBD1
J gene: TRBJ2-7
CDR3 protein: CAIRGTGNHEQYF
CDR3 DNA: TGTGCCATCAGAGGGACAGGGAACCACGAGCAGTACTTC

V gene: TRBV4-1
clone size: -
D gene: -
J gene: TRBJ1-2
CDR3 protein: CASTGHQNYGYTF
CDR3 DNA: TGCGCCAGCACAGGACACCAGAACTATGGCTACACCTTC

V gene: TRBV12-3/TRBV12-4
clone size: -
D gene: -
J gene: TRBJ1-1
CDR3 protein: CASIPPPTGGTEAFF
CDR3 DNA: TGTGCCAGCATTCCCCCCCCCACGGGAGGCACTGAAGCTTTCTTT

V gene: TRBV18
clone size: few
D gene: -
J gene: TRBJ2-7
CDR3 protein: CASSWGPLGEQYF
CDR3 DNA: TGTGCCAGCTCATGGGGACCCCTCGGCGAGCAGTACTTC

V gene: TRBV20-1
clone size: once
D gene: TRBD1
J gene: TRBJ1-2
CDR3 protein: CSAQGGQGMRYGYTF
CDR3 DNA: TGCAGTGCTCAGGGGGGGCAGGGGATGCGGTATGGCTACACCTTC

V gene: TRBV11-2
clone size: few
D gene: -
J gene: TRBJ2-7
CDR3 protein: CASSPRAGTYEQYF
CDR3 DNA: TGTGCCAGCAGCCCACGGGCAGGCACCTACGAGCAGTACTTC

V gene: TRBV5-1
clone size: many
D gene: -
J gene: TRBJ2-3
CDR3 protein: CASSQSPLSDTQYF
CDR3 DNA: TGCGCCAGCAGCCAGTCGCCCCTCTCCGATACGCAGTATTTT

V gene: TRBV6-5
clone size: few
D gene: TRBD1
J gene: TRBJ1-1
CDR3 protein: CASSYGQATEAFF
CDR3 DNA: TGTGCCAGCAGTTACGGACAGGCCACTGAAGCTTTCTTT

V gene: TRBV7-2
clone size: -
D gene: -
J gene: TRBJ2-3
CDR3 protein: CASSAGPVADTQYF
CDR3 DNA: TGTGCCAGCAGCGCGGGCCCCGTCGCAGATACGCAGTATTTT

V gene: TRBV6-1
clone size: few
D gene: TRBD2
J gene: TRBJ2-3
CDR3 protein: CASRRLLAGSTDTQYF
CDR3 DNA: TGTGCCAGCAGGAGACTACTAGCGGGGAGCACAGATACGCAGTATTTT

V gene: TRBV19
clone size: -
D gene: -
J gene: TRBJ1-1
CDR3 protein: CASSETGSTEAFF
CDR3 DNA: TGTGCCAGTAGTGAAACAGGGAGCACTGAAGCTTTCTTT

V gene: TRBV20-1
clone size: -
D gene: -
J gene: TRBJ2-5
CDR3 protein: CSAAVRGQRVETQYF
CDR3 DNA: TGCAGTGCCGCGGTCCGGGGCCAAAGGGTGGAGACCCAGTACTTC

V gene: TRBV12-3/TRBV12-4
clone size: -
D gene: -
J gene: TRBJ1-4
CDR3 protein: CASSLAPGHAFF
CDR3 DNA: TGTGCCAGCAGTTTAGCGCCGGGTCATGCATTTTTT

V gene: TRBV7-2
clone size: -
D gene: TRBD1
J gene: TRBJ1-2
CDR3 protein: CASSFGTGGSRGYTF
CDR3 DNA: TGTGCCAGCAGCTTTGGGACAGGGGGAAGTAGAGGCTACACCTTC

V gene: TRBV29-1
clone size: few
D gene: TRBD2
J gene: TRBJ2-1
CDR3 protein: CSVELGTSDNEQFF
CDR3 DNA: TGCAGCGTTGAATTGGGGACTAGCGACAATGAGCAGTTCTTC

V gene: TRBV5-1
clone size: many
D gene: -
J gene: TRBJ2-7
CDR3 protein: CASSLGAYEQYF
CDR3 DNA: TGCGCCAGCAGCTTGGGGGCCTACGAGCAGTACTTC

V gene: TRBV20-1
clone size: -
D gene: TRBD1
J gene: TRBJ1-1
CDR3 protein: CSAGRTGMNTEAFF
CDR3 DNA: TGCAGTGCTGGACGGACAGGCATGAACACTGAAGCTTTCTTT

V gene: TRBV29-1
clone size: few
D gene: -
J gene: TRBJ1-1
CDR3 protein: CSVGGVWEGTEAFF
CDR3 DNA: TGCAGCGTTGGGGGCGTATGGGAAGGCACTGAAGCTTTCTTT

V gene: TRBV29-1
clone size: -
D gene: -
J gene: TRBJ1-1
CDR3 protein: CSAARRNTEAFF
CDR3 DNA: TGCAGCGCCGCCAGGAGGAACACTGAAGCTTTCTTT

V gene: TRBV6-5
clone size: few
D gene: -
J gene: TRBJ1-1
CDR3 protein: CASTDPRGSVTEAFF
CDR3 DNA: TGTGCCAGCACCGACCCCCGGGGGTCGGTCACTGAAGCTTTCTTT

V gene: TRBV6-2/TRBV6-3
clone size: few
D gene: -
J gene: TRBJ1-6
CDR3 protein: CASRLRINSPLHF
CDR3 DNA: TGTGCCAGCAGGCTCAGGATTAATTCACCCCTCCACTTT

V gene: TRBV5-1
clone size: many
D gene: TRBD2
J gene: TRBJ2-1
CDR3 protein: CASSLTGTSGGHNEQFF
CDR3 DNA: TGCGCCAGCAGCTTGACAGGGACTAGCGGGGGGCACAATGAGCAGTTCTTC

V gene: TRBV5-1
clone size: -
D gene: TRBD1
J gene: TRBJ2-2
CDR3 protein: CASSFRQGDTGELFF
CDR3 DNA: TGCGCCAGCAGCTTCAGACAGGGGGACACCGGGGAGCTGTTTTTT

V gene: TRBV24-1
clone size: -
D gene: -
J gene: TRBJ1-2
CDR3 protein: CATGDSNYGYTF
CDR3 DNA: TGTGCCACGGGTGATTCGAACTATGGCTACACCTTC

V gene: TRBV5-1
clone size: -
D gene: -
J gene: TRBJ2-3
CDR3 protein: CASSLGPGEITQYF
CDR3 DNA: TGCGCCAGCAGCTTAGGGCCAGGGGAGATAACGCAGTATTTT

V gene: TRBV18
clone size: few
D gene: -
J gene: TRBJ1-1
CDR3 protein: CASSPQGGIYTEAFF
CDR3 DNA: TGTGCCAGCTCACCACAAGGCGGGATTTATACTGAAGCTTTCTTT

V gene: TRBV29-1
clone size: -
D gene: -
J gene: TRBJ2-3
CDR3 protein: CSGGEDTQYF
CDR3 DNA: TGCAGCGGGGGTGAGGATACGCAGTATTTT

V gene: TRBV19
clone size: -
D gene: -
J gene: TRBJ2-6
CDR3 protein: CASSIPAGANVLTF
CDR3 DNA: TGTGCCAGTAGTATCCCGGCAGGGGCCAACGTCCTGACTTTC

V gene: TRBV20-1
clone size: few
D gene: -
J gene: TRBJ1-1
CDR3 protein: CSAREGLNTEAFF
CDR3 DNA: TGCAGTGCTAGAGAGGGTTTGAACACTGAAGCTTTCTTT